This TCR beta chain was recovered during a study of shared clonotypes between healthy human individuals. The data were produced by immunoSEQ multiplex PCR, yet TCRdb's version contains in-frame clones alone and is incomplete. The sample contains hundreds of thousands of clones, approximately 74% of which appear only once. To note about this clone: At the DNA level, this CDR3 is encoded by other sequences in the same sample as well.

Germline V gene sequence: CDR1 SEHNR, CDR2 FQNEAQ (reference sequence). The CDR3 has 16 amino acids. With 4 bases clipped from V and 1 base from J, the junction kept 3 bases outside the gene matches. This receptor was obtained from a woman in her twenties or thirties in good health. The rearrangement links TRBV7-9 to TRBJ2-2, with TRBD2 identical over 10 bases. The specimen was memory CD4+ T cells sorted from blood. Subset denoted: CD45RA-negative fraction. DNA for the CDR3: TGTGCCAGCAGCTCCCGGACTAGCGGGAACACCGGGGAGCTGTTTTTT. This gives the protein CASSSRTSGNTGELFF. Full variable domain (remainder filled in from reference TRBV7-9 and TRBJ2-2): DTGVSQNPRHKITKRGQNVTFRCDPISEHNRLYWYRQTLGQGPEFLTYFQNEAQLEKSRLLSDRFSAERPKGSFSTLEIQRTEQGDSAMYLCASSSRTSGNTGELFFGEGSRLTVL.